This TCR beta chain stems from a study of human T cells and chemical hapten exposure. Background on the study: The sensitizing agent was 2% DPC, placed on around 2 cm by around 2 cm of upper inner arm skin. Whole-study findings and limits: There was no change with DPC sensitization in TCRs above 1 in 1000 frequency.

Germline CDR1 and CDR2: KGHSH and LQKENI. There are 15 residues in the CDR3. The V end lost 5 bases, the J end lost 2 bases, and 15 bases lay between the germline ends. During construction of the library, unique molecular identifiers were attached to individual cDNA molecules for quantitative, reproducible TCR counting. TCRdb used MiXCR to reprocess the RACE reads, holding one entry per CDR3 protein. The table lists about 40,000 distinct CDR3 sequences, under 12% of them singletons. Time point specified: pre-sensitization, week 0. Indicated treatment: therapeutic diphenylcyclopropenone sensitization with weekly scalp DPC. As concerns this clonotype: Its antigen is unknown.

This TCR came from a man aged 25 to 40 with alopecia areata. Some clones in this sample may be carry-over from other donors' samples. Sequenced here: whole blood, sampled in connection with sensitization to the hapten diphenylcyclopropenone (DPC). V usage is TRBV18 and J usage is TRBJ1-1; D perhaps matches TRBD1 (6 bases). The CDR3 sequence: CASSSMGGTNTEAFF. As DNA, the CDR3 is TGTGCCAGCTCATCTATGGGGGGCACTAACACTGAAGCTTTCTTT.